One sample yielded the 11 T cell receptor beta chains listed below, sequenced in a study of blood T cell repertoires in COVID-19. TCRdb's table, derived via immunoSEQ multiplex PCR, lists solely in-frame clones and lacks some. This table has fewer than 150,000 clones, about four fifths appearing once. The specimen was peripheral blood. The source of these receptors is a woman aged 40 to 50 with acute or convalescent COVID-19.

V is TRBV25-1 and J is TRBJ1-2; possibly TRBD1 for D (5 bases). There are 17 residues in the CDR3. The V gene's germline CDR1 is MGHDK and CDR2 SYGVNS. V was pared by 7 bases and J by 4 bases, with 25 bases between. The CDR3 region is CASNPAGGTEHLYGYTF. The CDR3, as DNA: TGTGCCAGCAACCCGGCGGGGGGGACGGAGCACCTCTATGGCTACACCTTC.

V usage is TRBV12-3 or TRBV12-4 and J usage is TRBJ1-5; D perhaps matches TRBD1 (6 bases). This CDR3 is built from 13 residues. The germline V and J ends were trimmed by 6 bases and 2 bases, with 8 bases remaining between them. The CDR3: CASRNRGNQPQHF. Written as DNA, the CDR3 is TGTGCCAGCAGGAACAGGGGCAATCAGCCCCAGCATTTT.

The V gene is TRBV30, the J gene TRBJ1-1; 11 bases are shared with TRBD1. Germline CDR1 reads GTSNPN; CDR2 reads SVGIG (reference sequence). The CDR3 is 13 amino acids. Losses at the gene ends were 3 bases for V and 6 bases for J; bases not matched to a gene: 3. In DNA, the CDR3 is TGTGCCTGGAGGGACAGGGGGCGACCTGAAGCTTTCTTT. Its protein product is CAWRDRGRPEAFF.

CDR3 sequence reads: CASSLGLITNYGYTF. The CDR3 nucleotides read TGCGCCAGCAGCTTGGGACTTATCACTAACTATGGCTACACCTTC. V usage is TRBV5-1 and J usage is TRBJ1-2; D is uncertain. The CDR3 sequence is 15 residues long. Germline loops: CDR1 SGHRS, CDR2 YFSETQ. V lost 0 bases, J lost 0 bases, and 9 bases lay in between.

This clone was seen a single time. This rearrangement joins TRBV6-7 to TRBJ2-6; 9 positions match TRBD1. TRBV6-7 is known as an ORF, though its function is uncertain. The trim removed 6 bases at V and 4 bases at J, leaving 16 bases unmatched. CDR3 length: 19 residues. CDR3 sequence: CASRLFRDRACYGANVLTF. The CDR3 coding sequence is TGTGCCAGCAGACTTTTCCGGGACAGGGCTTGTTACGGGGCCAACGTCCTGACTTTC.

J is TRBJ2-3 and V is TRBV3-1 (or the pseudogene TRBV3-2), with 12 bases that match TRBD2. V lost 4 bases and J lost 7; bases outside the gene matches: 3. Germline values: CDR1 LGHDT, CDR2 YNNKEL (reference sequence). The CDR3 is 14 amino acids. CDR3 in amino acids: CASSRLAGDHTQYF. The CDR3 bases are TGTGCCAGCAGCCGACTAGCGGGGGACCATACGCAGTATTTT.

This rearrangement joins TRBV3-1 (or the pseudogene TRBV3-2) to TRBJ2-1; D perhaps matches TRBD1 (7 bases). The CDR3 is made up of 12 amino acids. In germline, CDR1 is LGHDT, CDR2 YNNKEL (reference sequence). The V and J ends lost 4 bases and 9 bases respectively, with 10 bases between them. The CDR3 here is CASSPQGGEQFF. As DNA, the CDR3 is TGTGCCAGCAGCCCTCAGGGGGGTGAGCAGTTCTTC.

The chain combines TRBV11-3 with TRBJ1-1, with D unresolved. The V end lost 2 bases, the J end lost 11 bases, and 18 bases lay between the germline ends. CDR1 is SGHNT and CDR2 is YENEEA in the germline V gene. The CDR3 runs 14 residues. The CDR3 nucleotides are TGTGCCAGCAGCTTACCGCGCCAAAAAGTTCGGGCTTTCTTT. Its protein product is CASSLPRQKVRAFF.

The chain has TRBV7-2 and TRBJ1-2; 10 nucleotides match TRBD1. The CDR3 consists of 17 residues. V dropped 1 base and J dropped 0; count of bases not matched to a gene: 5. Germline V lookup: CDR1 SGHTA, CDR2 FQGNSA. CDR3 protein: CASSLVGGQGTNYGYTF. CDR3 nucleotide sequence: TGTGCCAGCAGCTTAGTTGGGGGACAGGGGACTAACTATGGCTACACCTTC.

This chain uses TRBV5-1 with TRBJ1-1; 7 bases agree with TRBD1. This CDR3 is built from 15 residues. CDR1 and CDR2 (germline): SGHRS, YFSETQ. V lost 8 bases and J lost 0; bases outside the gene matches: 10. CDR3 region: CASGLQGPLNTEAFF. The CDR3 DNA sequence: TGCGCCAGTGGATTACAGGGGCCTTTGAACACTGAAGCTTTCTTT.

This rearrangement joins TRBV5-1 to TRBJ2-1; 10 bases match TRBD2. With V trimmed by 0 bases and J by 12 bases, 6 bases remained unmatched. The CDR3 length is 14 residues. Germline V CDR1 and CDR2: SGHRS, YFSETQ. The CDR3 protein is CASSLDRSGGVQFF. In DNA form, the CDR3 reads TGCGCCAGCAGCTTGGATCGGAGCGGGGGGGTGCAGTTCTTC.